This T cell receptor (beta chain) is drawn from a study of cytomegalovirus exposure and HLA in healthy donors. The repertoire was sequenced with immunoSEQ multiplex PCR; TCRdb's copy has only in-frame clones and lacks some. This repertoire shows 80,000 to 100,000 clones, roughly 87% found once; its top ten account for less than 7.5%. This clone was found once. Its target is not known. Donors came from a validation cohort of 95 to 150 subjects, distinct from the first 666-subject cohort. General study results and limits: Within the 95 to 150 validation repertoires, first-cohort TCR clusters tended to co-occur, according to a later analysis. The classifier, whose performance was assessed in both the original and validation cohorts, reportedly diagnosed cytomegalovirus status with high specificity and sensitivity.

The CDR3 has 19 residues. Germline V gene lookup returns CDR1 SEHNR and CDR2 FQNEAQ (reference sequence). V was clipped by 0 bases and J by 2 bases, with 23 bases between them. The clonotype was recovered from a man aged 18 to 30 in good health and CMV-seropositive. Sequences were obtained from PBMCs. The chain combines TRBV7-9 with TRBJ2-7, with a tentative D call TRBD2 (6 bases). The CDR3 is CASSLARSRGTEQTYEQYF. CDR3 nucleotides: TGTGCCAGCAGCTTAGCCCGTAGCCGCGGGACCGAGCAGACCTACGAGCAGTACTTC.